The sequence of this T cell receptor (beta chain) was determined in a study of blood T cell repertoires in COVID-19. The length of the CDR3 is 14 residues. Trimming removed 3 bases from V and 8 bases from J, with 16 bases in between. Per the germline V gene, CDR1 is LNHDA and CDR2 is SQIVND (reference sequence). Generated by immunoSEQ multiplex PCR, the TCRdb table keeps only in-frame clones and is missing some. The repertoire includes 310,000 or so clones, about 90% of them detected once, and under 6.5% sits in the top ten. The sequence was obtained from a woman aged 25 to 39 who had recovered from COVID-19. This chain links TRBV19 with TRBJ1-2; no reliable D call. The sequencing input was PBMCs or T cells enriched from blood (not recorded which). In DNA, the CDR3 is TGTGCCAGTAGTATCAGCGGGAAAGGATGGGGCTACACCTTC. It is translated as CASSISGKGWGYTF.